These T cell receptor beta chains were read from a single sample in a study of beta chain features in type 1 diabetes. Here immunoSEQ multiplex PCR was the method, and the copy in TCRdb shows in-frame clones only, minus some. The sample yields tens of thousands of clones, approximately 40% seen once. The sample taken for sequencing was stem cell memory CD4+ T cells from blood. The receptors stem from a man aged 25-45 years with type 1 diabetes. The CDR3 runs from the conserved cysteine through the conserved F or W. D genes are given only for firm matches. Where a row states a size, it is once, few, many or the class of an expanded clone; other rows omit it.

clone size | D gene | J gene | V gene | CDR3 protein | CDR3 DNA
. | . | TRBJ2-2 | TRBV28 | CATGDRELFF | TGTGCCACGGGGGACCGGGAGCTGTTTTTT
. | TRBD2 | TRBJ2-1 | TRBV4-2 | CASSQETSGNYNEQFF | TGTGCCAGCAGCCAAGAGACTAGCGGGAACTACAATGAGCAGTTCTTC
. | . | TRBJ2-7 | TRBV6-1 | CASSQGSVWAVYYEQYF | TGTGCCAGCAGTCAAGGTTCTGTGTGGGCCGTTTATTACGAGCAGTACTTC
. | . | TRBJ2-3 | TRBV7-2 | CASSAQGADTQYF | TGTGCCAGCAGCGCACAGGGTGCGGATACGCAGTATTTT
few | . | TRBJ2-1 | TRBV15 | CATSRARRDNYNEQFF | TGTGCCACCAGCAGAGCTAGGCGGGATAACTACAATGAGCAGTTCTTC
once | TRBD2 | TRBJ2-1 | TRBV5-1 | CASSLASGSIFSYNEQFF | TGCGCCAGCAGCTTGGCTAGCGGGAGTATTTTCTCCTACAATGAGCAGTTCTTC
. | . | TRBJ2-1 | TRBV18 | CASSPRSSGVTNEQFF | TGTGCCAGCTCACCCCGTAGTAGCGGAGTGACCAATGAGCAGTTCTTC
. | TRBD2 | TRBJ2-1 | TRBV29-1 | CSVGGLAGVNEQFF | TGCAGCGTAGGAGGACTAGCGGGAGTGAATGAGCAGTTCTTC
few | . | TRBJ2-3 | TRBV7-2 | CASSLLSTQYF | TGTGCCAGCAGCTTATTATCCACGCAGTATTTT
. | . | TRBJ2-7 | TRBV18 | CASSSAYEQYF | TGTGCCAGCTCATCGGCCTACGAGCAGTACTTC
few | TRBD2 | TRBJ2-6 | TRBV18 | CASSRDYPGANVLTF | TGTGCCAGCTCACGGGACTACCCTGGGGCCAACGTCCTGACTTTC
few | . | TRBJ2-3 | TRBV7-2 | CASSLGGVRGDTQYF | TGTGCCAGCAGCTTAGGGGGCGTCCGTGGAGATACGCAGTATTTT
once | . | TRBJ1-5 | TRBV10-3 | CAIAPNRDQPQHF | TGTGCCATAGCCCCCAATAGAGATCAGCCCCAGCATTTT
. | TRBD1 | TRBJ1-5 | TRBV6-1 | CASSEDRDSYQPQHF | TGTGCCAGCAGTGAGGACCGGGACAGCTATCAGCCCCAGCATTTT
. | . | TRBJ1-1 | TRBV2 | CASSFRLMNTEAFF | TGTGCCAGCAGTTTCAGGCTGATGAACACTGAAGCTTTCTTT
. | TRBD1 | TRBJ2-5 | TRBV4-3 | CASSQNPVSGGETQYF | TGCGCCAGCAGCCAAAATCCAGTCTCAGGGGGAGAGACCCAGTACTTC
. | TRBD1 | TRBJ1-5 | TRBV5-1 | CASSPGGTGGNQPQHF | TGCGCCAGCAGCCCTGGGGGGACAGGGGGTAATCAGCCCCAGCATTTT
. | TRBD2 | TRBJ2-7 | TRBV28 | CASSSHYSGAPYEQYF | TGTGCCAGCAGCTCCCACTATAGCGGGGCCCCCTACGAGCAGTACTTC
. | . | TRBJ1-3 | TRBV7-2 | CASSLDSFPGNTIYF | TGTGCCAGCAGCTTAGATAGCTTTCCTGGAAACACCATATATTTT
few | . | TRBJ1-4 | TRBV29-1 | CSVVGIGNEKLFF | TGCAGCGTTGTCGGGATCGGGAATGAAAAACTGTTTTTT
few | TRBD1 | TRBJ2-1 | TRBV7-9 | CASSAGTGDYNEQFF | TGTGCCAGCAGCGCCGGGACAGGGGATTACAATGAGCAGTTCTTC
. | . | TRBJ1-1 | TRBV9 | CASSIPAGGEAFF | TGTGCCAGCAGCATCCCAGCGGGGGGTGAAGCTTTCTTT
. | . | TRBJ1-6 | TRBV28 | CASSLGANSPLHF | TGTGCCAGCAGTTTAGGAGCAAATTCACCCCTCCACTTT
few | TRBD2 | TRBJ2-7 | TRBV5-1 | CASSFAGGLGEQYF | TGCGCCAGCAGCTTTGCGGGAGGGCTGGGCGAGCAGTACTTC
. | TRBD1 | TRBJ2-7 | TRBV11-2 | CASSLRTGPYEQYF | TGTGCCAGCAGCCTCCGGACAGGGCCCTACGAGCAGTACTTC
few | TRBD1 | TRBJ2-7 | TRBV5-1 | CASSSGTGGLEQYF | TGCGCCAGCAGCTCCGGGACAGGGGGGTTGGAGCAGTACTTC
. | . | TRBJ2-3 | TRBV20-1 | CSARSSAQYF | TGCAGTGCTAGGTCGAGCGCGCAGTATTTT
few | . | TRBJ1-1 | TRBV18 | CASSWGLRDTEAFF | TGTGCCAGCTCATGGGGACTCAGGGACACTGAAGCTTTCTTT
. | . | TRBJ2-6 | TRBV5-8 | CASSFGGSPGANVLTF | TGTGCCAGCAGCTTTGGCGGTAGCCCTGGGGCCAACGTCCTGACTTTC
. | . | TRBJ2-3 | TRBV5-1 | CASSLTGEPADTQYF | TGCGCCAGCAGCTTAACTGGAGAACCGGCAGATACGCAGTATTTT
. | TRBD1 | TRBJ2-7 | TRBV2 | CASRPGTGSLEQYF | TGTGCCAGCAGGCCGGGGACAGGGTCTTTGGAGCAGTACTTC
. | . | TRBJ2-7 | TRBV28 | CASSSPYEQYF | TGTGCCAGCAGTTCTCCCTACGAGCAGTACTTC
. | TRBD2 | TRBJ2-1 | TRBV7-3 | CASSYYPGLAFDEQFF | TGTGCCAGCAGCTATTATCCGGGACTAGCGTTCGATGAGCAGTTCTTC
. | TRBD1 | TRBJ1-1 | TRBV6-6 | CASKDRRQEAFF | TGTGCCAGCAAGGACAGGAGACAAGAAGCTTTCTTT
few | . | TRBJ1-1 | TRBV6-6 | CASIRQTNTEAFF | TGTGCCAGCATAAGACAGACGAACACTGAAGCTTTCTTT
. | . | TRBJ2-7 | TRBV7-2 | CASSLGRTYEQYF | TGTGCCAGCAGCTTAGGCAGAACCTACGAGCAGTACTTC
few | . | TRBJ1-1 | TRBV27 | CASSLRVGLLKTEAFF | TGTGCCAGCAGTTTACGGGTCGGACTGTTGAAAACTGAAGCTTTCTTT
. | TRBD2 | TRBJ2-1 | TRBV5-6 | CASRRTTLAGPEVGEQFF | TGTGCCAGCAGACGAACCACCCTAGCGGGACCCGAAGTGGGTGAGCAGTTCTTC
. | . | TRBJ2-5 | TRBV18 | CASSPPGSLQETQYF | TGTGCCAGCTCACCCCCCGGGTCTCTCCAAGAGACCCAGTACTTC
few | TRBD2 | TRBJ2-3 | TRBV5-1 | CASSWNKRLATDTQYF | TGCGCCAGCAGCTGGAACAAGCGACTAGCAACAGATACGCAGTATTTT
. | . | TRBJ1-2 | TRBV28 | CASRRREDRRDTF | TGTGCCAGCAGACGCCGGGAGGATAGAAGGGACACCTTC
. | . | TRBJ2-3 | TRBV19 | CASRTQENTDTQYF | TGTGCCAGTAGGACACAGGAGAACACAGATACGCAGTATTTT
. | TRBD2 | TRBJ2-1 | TRBV7-9 | CASSFSGTRWREQFF | TGTGCCAGCAGCTTCTCCGGGACTAGATGGAGAGAGCAGTTCTTC
. | . | TRBJ1-4 | TRBV6-6 | CASSYSAGIRMRRMFF | TGTGCCAGCAGTTACTCTGCCGGGATCCGTATGAGGAGAATGTTTTTT
. | . | TRBJ2-3 | TRBV6-5 | CASKRQGLTDTQYF | TGTGCCAGTAAGAGGCAGGGACTCACAGATACGCAGTATTTT
few | TRBD1 | TRBJ1-1 | TRBV20-1 | CSAAGGTEAFF | TGCAGTGCTGCAGGGGGCACTGAAGCTTTCTTT
. | . | TRBJ2-2 | TRBV10-3 | CASGRGTGELFF | TGTGCCAGCGGGCGAGGCACCGGGGAGCTGTTTTTT
few | TRBD1 | TRBJ1-5 | TRBV6-5 | CASSLNRGSQPQHF | TGTGCCAGCAGTCTTAACAGGGGTAGTCAGCCCCAGCATTTT
. | . | TRBJ2-3 | TRBV28 | CASSLGSWPDTQYF | TGTGCCAGCAGTTTGGGGAGCTGGCCAGATACGCAGTATTTT
. | TRBD2 | TRBJ2-7 | TRBV13 | CASSLRTGGVEEQYF | TGTGCCAGCAGCTTAAGGACGGGAGGGGTGGAAGAGCAGTACTTC
. | . | TRBJ2-1 | TRBV7-9 | CASSSDSPRQFF | TGTGCCAGCAGCTCAGACTCGCCTAGGCAGTTCTTC
. | TRBD2 | TRBJ2-5 | TRBV9 | CASSVVGLAAETQYF | TGTGCCAGCAGCGTAGTCGGACTAGCGGCAGAGACCCAGTACTTC
. | . | TRBJ2-2 | TRBV5-1 | CASSLAGTGAGELFF | TGCGCCAGCAGCTTGGCCGGGACGGGAGCCGGGGAGCTGTTTTTT
. | . | TRBJ2-7 | TRBV7-9 | CASSHGQGLYEQYF | TGTGCCAGCAGCCATGGACAGGGACTATACGAGCAGTACTTC
. | TRBD2 | TRBJ2-1 | TRBV29-1 | CSVEGGGEQFF | TGCAGCGTTGAAGGGGGGGGTGAGCAGTTCTTC
few | TRBD2 | TRBJ2-3 | TRBV5-1 | CASSPGLAGDTQYF | TGCGCCAGCAGCCCCGGACTAGCAGGAGATACGCAGTATTTT
. | . | TRBJ1-2 | TRBV30 | CAWSVGGTYGYTF | TGTGCCTGGAGTGTAGGGGGTACCTATGGCTACACCTTC
few | TRBD2 | TRBJ2-3 | TRBV5-1 | CASSFGLVGDTQYF | TGCGCCAGCAGCTTCGGACTAGTGGGAGATACGCAGTATTTT
. | TRBD2 | TRBJ2-7 | TRBV7-2 | CASSWTSGRFEQYF | TGTGCCAGCAGCTGGACTAGCGGGAGATTCGAGCAGTACTTC
. | TRBD1 | TRBJ1-4 | TRBV6-6 | CASSRPGQPNEKLFF | TGTGCCAGCAGTCGACCGGGACAGCCTAATGAAAAACTGTTTTTT